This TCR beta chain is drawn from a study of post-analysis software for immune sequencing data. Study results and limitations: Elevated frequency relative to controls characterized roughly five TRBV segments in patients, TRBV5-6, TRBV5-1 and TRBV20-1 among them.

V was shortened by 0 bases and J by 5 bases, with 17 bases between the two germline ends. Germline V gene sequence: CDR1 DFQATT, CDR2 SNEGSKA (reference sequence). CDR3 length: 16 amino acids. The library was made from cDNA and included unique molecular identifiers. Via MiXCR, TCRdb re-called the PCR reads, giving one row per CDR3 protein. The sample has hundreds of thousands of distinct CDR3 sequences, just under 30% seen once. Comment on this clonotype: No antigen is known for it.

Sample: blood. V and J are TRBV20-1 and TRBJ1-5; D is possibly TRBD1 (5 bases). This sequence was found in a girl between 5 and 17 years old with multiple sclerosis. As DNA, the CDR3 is TGCAGTGCTAGAGATGTTTGGCTTACCAGGGATCAGCCCCAGCATTTT. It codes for CSARDVWLTRDQPQHF.